Listed below are T cell receptor beta chains from one sample, sequenced in a study of control samples from healthy donors and cancer patients. TCRdb's table, derived via immunoSEQ multiplex PCR, lists solely in-frame clones and lacks some. This sample has 150,000 to 200,000 clones, with approximately 90% found just once. Sequences were obtained from blood. The origin of the receptors is a man aged 25 to 45 in good health. Both conserved end residues are part of each CDR3. A D gene is named only where the DNA matches it firmly. Expanded clones get a size class; other rows say once, few or many, or leave the size out.

v_call	d_call	clone_size	j_call	cdr3_aa	cdr3_nt
TRBV28	.	.	TRBJ1-2	CATLDRGVNYGYTF	TGTGCCACCCTTGACAGAGGTGTTAACTATGGCTACACCTTC
TRBV5-8	TRBD1	.	TRBJ1-2	CASSGQEFYGYTF	TGTGCCAGCAGCGGACAGGAGTTCTATGGCTACACCTTC
TRBV27	.	.	TRBJ1-5	CASSPIEGDSNQPQHF	TGTGCCAGCAGCCCGATCGAGGGGGATAGCAATCAGCCCCAGCATTTT
TRBV13	TRBD2	once	TRBJ2-7	CASSLVSTPGLAGGYEQYF	TGTGCCAGCAGCTTAGTGAGCACACCGGGACTAGCGGGAGGTTACGAGCAGTACTTC
TRBV11-2	TRBD2	once	TRBJ2-7	CASSLDTSGPYEQYF	TGTGCCAGCAGCTTAGACACTAGCGGACCCTACGAGCAGTACTTC
TRBV11-2	TRBD2	.	TRBJ2-1	CASSYESNSGGYNEQFF	TGTGCCAGCAGCTACGAAAGTAATAGCGGGGGGTACAATGAGCAGTTCTTC
TRBV13	.	.	TRBJ2-1	CASSGEKRNYNEQFF	TGTGCCAGCTCCGGGGAGAAGCGGAACTACAATGAGCAGTTCTTC
TRBV6-6	TRBD1	.	TRBJ1-2	CASSYHGQVLYGYTF	TGTGCCAGCAGTTACCATGGACAGGTCCTCTATGGCTACACCTTC
TRBV19	TRBD2	.	TRBJ2-5	CASGRGLAGDQETQYF	TGTGCCAGTGGGAGAGGACTAGCGGGGGACCAAGAGACCCAGTACTTC
TRBV10-3	.	.	TRBJ2-3	CASRQSTDTQYF	TGTGCCAGCCGACAGTCCACAGATACGCAGTATTTT
TRBV5-1	.	.	TRBJ1-1	CASSLGHREQVNTEAFF	TGCGCCAGCAGCTTGGGGCACAGGGAACAGGTGAACACTGAAGCTTTCTTT
TRBV4-3	.	.	TRBJ1-1	CASSQDSGTEAFF	TGCGCCAGCAGCCAAGATTCTGGGACAGAAGCTTTCTTT
TRBV2	TRBD1	.	TRBJ1-5	CASTGQPDQPQHF	TGTGCCAGCACGGGACAGCCTGATCAGCCCCAGCATTTT
TRBV2	.	.	TRBJ2-5	CASSPRVETQYF	TGTGCCAGCAGTCCTAGGGTCGAGACCCAGTACTTC
TRBV11-2	.	.	TRBJ1-1	CASSPDRGANTEAFF	TGTGCCAGCAGCCCCGACCGAGGGGCGAACACTGAAGCTTTCTTT
TRBV29-1	.	.	TRBJ2-2	CSVELGTGELFF	TGCAGCGTTGAACTCGGGACCGGGGAGCTGTTTTTT
TRBV6-4	.	.	TRBJ1-1	CASSEGNTEAFF	TGTGCCAGCAGTGAGGGGAACACTGAAGCTTTCTTT
TRBV28	TRBD2	.	TRBJ2-7	CASSGISGSPYEQYF	TGTGCCAGCAGTGGCATAAGCGGGAGCCCCTACGAGCAGTACTTC
TRBV2	TRBD1	.	TRBJ1-5	CASSGTGGVTQPQHF	TGTGCCAGCAGTGGGACAGGGGGCGTGACGCAGCCCCAGCATTTT
TRBV14	.	.	TRBJ2-7	CASSQDRGRYEQYF	TGTGCCAGCAGCCAAGATAGGGGTCGCTACGAGCAGTACTTC
TRBV19	.	.	TRBJ1-5	CASSIKKGSGQPQHF	TGTGCCAGTAGTATTAAGAAGGGGTCGGGCCAGCCCCAGCATTTT
TRBV10-3	.	once	TRBJ2-1	CAIQGNNEQFF	TGTGCCATCCAAGGAAACAATGAGCAGTTCTTC
TRBV11-2	TRBD1	.	TRBJ1-1	CASSLTYRQGHNTEAFF	TGTGCCAGCAGCCTCACCTATCGACAGGGCCATAACACTGAAGCTTTCTTT
TRBV25-1	.	.	TRBJ1-5	CASSDTKPPTGPNQPQHF	TGTGCCAGCAGTGACACAAAGCCCCCTACAGGGCCCAATCAGCCCCAGCATTTT
TRBV2	TRBD1	.	TRBJ2-1	CASNPGQRIHEQFF	TGTGCCAGCAACCCGGGACAGAGAATCCATGAGCAGTTCTTC
TRBV6-5	.	.	TRBJ2-2	CASWNRPNTGELFF	TGTGCCAGCTGGAATAGACCGAACACCGGGGAGCTGTTTTTT
TRBV28	.	.	TRBJ1-6	CASSFVDSGDSPLHF	TGTGCCAGCAGTTTCGTCGACAGCGGGGATTCACCCCTCCACTTT
TRBV27	.	once	TRBJ2-1	CASSFYRTRGEQFF	TGTGCCAGCAGTTTTTATAGGACTAGGGGGGAGCAGTTCTTC
TRBV12-1	.	.	TRBJ1-5	CASSNHRVWESNQPQHF	TGTGCCAGCAGCAACCACAGGGTTTGGGAGAGCAATCAGCCCCAGCATTTT
TRBV19	TRBD2	.	TRBJ2-1	CASSILGGSSYNEQFF	TGTGCCAGTAGTATATTGGGGGGGAGCTCCTACAATGAGCAGTTCTTC
TRBV4-1	.	.	TRBJ2-1	CASSQAGTYYNEQFF	TGCGCCAGCAGCCAAGCCGGGACTTACTACAATGAGCAGTTCTTC
TRBV27	.	.	TRBJ2-1	CASSQSDSGPEQFF	TGTGCCAGCAGTCAAAGCGATAGCGGACCTGAGCAGTTCTTC
TRBV7-9	.	.	TRBJ2-7	CASTDLSYEQYF	TGTGCCAGCACCGACCTCTCCTACGAGCAGTACTTC
TRBV19	.	.	TRBJ1-5	CASSIVGGDQPQHF	TGTGCCAGTAGTATAGTTGGGGGGGATCAGCCCCAGCATTTT
TRBV3-1/TRBV3-2	.	.	TRBJ2-1	CASSLADRSSYNEQFF	TGTGCCAGCAGCCTAGCGGACCGTTCCTCCTACAATGAGCAGTTCTTC
TRBV7-9	.	.	TRBJ1-5	CASSYEGNQPQHF	TGTGCCAGCAGCTATGAAGGTAATCAGCCCCAGCATTTT
TRBV18	.	.	TRBJ2-2	CASSPRNTGELFF	TGTGCCAGCTCACCACGCAACACCGGGGAGCTGTTTTTT
TRBV18	.	once	TRBJ2-3	CASSPKTDTQYF	TGTGCCAGCTCCCCGAAGACAGATACGCAGTATTTT
TRBV28	.	.	TRBJ1-1	CASSLSRGGTEAFF	TGTGCCAGCAGTTTATCCAGGGGTGGCACTGAAGCTTTCTTT
TRBV11-2	.	.	TRBJ1-1	CASSPRAGGNTEAFF	TGTGCCAGCAGCCCAAGGGCGGGGGGCAACACTGAAGCTTTCTTT
TRBV29-1	.	.	TRBJ2-3	CSVEDTYFTDTQYF	TGCAGCGTTGAGGACACCTACTTCACAGATACGCAGTATTTT
TRBV30	.	.	TRBJ2-3	CAWTPYRGVGTQYF	TGTGCCTGGACCCCCTACCGGGGAGTGGGTACGCAGTATTTT